This T cell receptor beta chain came from a study of shared clonotypes between healthy human individuals. In the study overall: Each donor's CD8 memory used one plate, CD8 naive two, each CD4 subset three. General study results and limits: It was the few donors that limited the genetic and exposure-history diversity represented. Memory subsets generally showed lower estimated richness than naive subsets.

Sorted subsets were amplified in replicate PCRs using 200 to 250 ng DNA, about 30,000 T cell genomes. The table came from immunoSEQ multiplex PCR; TCRdb's copy has only in-frame clones and leaves some out. The sample shows around 1.1 million clones, approximately 80% of them seen only once. The germline gives CDR1 SGHDN, CDR2 FVKESK. This CDR3 has 17 amino acids. After removal of 6 bases from V and 0 bases from J, the junction contained 9 bases not matched to a gene. A remark on this clone: The target antigen is unknown.

The sample consisted of memory CD4+ T cells from PBMCs. Specified subset: CD45RA-negative fraction. The chain employs TRBV14 and TRBJ1-5, with 9 bases aligning to TRBD1. The sequence came from a man aged 18 to 29 in good health. Some clones in this sample may be carry-over from other donors' samples. The CDR3 loop reads CASRLGQGLYSNQPQHF. CDR3 sequence (DNA): TGTGCCAGCAGACTAGGACAGGGGCTTTATAGCAATCAGCCCCAGCATTTT.